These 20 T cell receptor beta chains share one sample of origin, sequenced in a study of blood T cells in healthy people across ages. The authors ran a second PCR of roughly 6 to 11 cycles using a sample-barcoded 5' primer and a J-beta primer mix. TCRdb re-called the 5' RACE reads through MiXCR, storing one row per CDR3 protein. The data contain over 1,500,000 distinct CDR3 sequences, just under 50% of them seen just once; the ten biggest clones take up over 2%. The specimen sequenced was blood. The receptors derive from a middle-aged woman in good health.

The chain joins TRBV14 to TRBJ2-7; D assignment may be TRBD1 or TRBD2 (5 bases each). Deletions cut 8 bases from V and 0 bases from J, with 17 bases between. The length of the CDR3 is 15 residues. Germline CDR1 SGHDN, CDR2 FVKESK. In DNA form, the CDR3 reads TGTGCCAGCCCGAAGAGGGGCAGGAGCTCCTACGAGCAGTACTTC. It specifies CASPKRGRSSYEQYF.

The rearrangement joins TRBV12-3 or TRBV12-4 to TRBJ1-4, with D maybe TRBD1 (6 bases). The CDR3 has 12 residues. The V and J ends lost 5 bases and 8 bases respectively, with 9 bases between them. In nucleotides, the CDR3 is TGTGCCAGCAGTCATACAGGGGAAAAACTGTTTTTT. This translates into CASSHTGEKLFF.

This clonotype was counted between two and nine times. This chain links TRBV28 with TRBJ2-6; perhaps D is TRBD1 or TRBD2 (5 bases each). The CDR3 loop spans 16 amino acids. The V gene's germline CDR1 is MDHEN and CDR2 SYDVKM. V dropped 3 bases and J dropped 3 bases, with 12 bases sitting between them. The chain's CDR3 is CASSFMGVLGANVLTF. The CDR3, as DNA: TGTGCCAGCAGTTTCATGGGGGTACTTGGGGCCAACGTCCTGACTTTC.

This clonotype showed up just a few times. The DNA for the CDR3 is TGTGCCAGCAGCTTAGAGGTGGACACTGAAGCTTTCTTT. It codes for CASSLEVDTEAFF. The rearrangement uses TRBV7-2 and TRBJ1-1; no definite D call. CDR3 length: 13 residues. The V and J ends lost 1 base and 3 bases respectively, with 6 bases between them. Germline V gene data show CDR1 as SGHTA and CDR2 as FQGNSA.

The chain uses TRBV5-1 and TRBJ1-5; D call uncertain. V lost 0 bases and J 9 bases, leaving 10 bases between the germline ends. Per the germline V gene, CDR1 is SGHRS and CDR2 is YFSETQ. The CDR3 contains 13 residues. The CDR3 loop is CASSLAGLGPQHF. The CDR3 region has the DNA TGCGCCAGCAGCTTGGCGGGGTTAGGGCCCCAGCATTTT.

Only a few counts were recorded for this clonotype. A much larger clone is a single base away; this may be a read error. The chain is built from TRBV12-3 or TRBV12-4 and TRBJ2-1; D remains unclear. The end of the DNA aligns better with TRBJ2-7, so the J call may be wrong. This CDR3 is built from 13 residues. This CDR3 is CASSGVSYNEQYF. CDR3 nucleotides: TGTGCCAGCAGCGGAGTCTCCTACAATGAGCAGTACTTC.

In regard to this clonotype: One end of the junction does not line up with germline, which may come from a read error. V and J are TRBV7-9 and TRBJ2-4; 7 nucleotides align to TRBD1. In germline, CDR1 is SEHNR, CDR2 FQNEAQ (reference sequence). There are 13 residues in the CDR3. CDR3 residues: CSSSLITGDIQYF. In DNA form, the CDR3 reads TGTTCCAGCAGCTTAATCACAGGGGACATTCAGTACTTC.

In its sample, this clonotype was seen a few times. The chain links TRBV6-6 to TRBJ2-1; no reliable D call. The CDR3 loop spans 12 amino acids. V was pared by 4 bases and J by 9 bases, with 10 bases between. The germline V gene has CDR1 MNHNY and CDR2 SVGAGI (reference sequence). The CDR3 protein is CASSSLRTEQFF. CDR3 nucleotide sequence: TGTGCCAGCAGTTCCCTCCGCACTGAGCAGTTCTTC.

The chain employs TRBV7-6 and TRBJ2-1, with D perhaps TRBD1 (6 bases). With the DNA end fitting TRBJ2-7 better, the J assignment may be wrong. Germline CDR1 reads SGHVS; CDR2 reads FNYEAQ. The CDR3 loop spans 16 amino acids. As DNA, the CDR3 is TGTGCCAGCAGCTTAGCGGGACAACCGTCCTACAATGAGCAGTACTTC. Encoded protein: CASSLAGQPSYNEQYF.

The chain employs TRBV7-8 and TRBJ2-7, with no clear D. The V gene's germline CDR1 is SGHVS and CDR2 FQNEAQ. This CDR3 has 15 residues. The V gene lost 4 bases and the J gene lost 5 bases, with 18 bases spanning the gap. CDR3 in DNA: TGTGCCAGCAGCTCTGGACGGTGGGGTCTAAACGAGCAGTACTTC. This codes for CASSSGRWGLNEQYF.

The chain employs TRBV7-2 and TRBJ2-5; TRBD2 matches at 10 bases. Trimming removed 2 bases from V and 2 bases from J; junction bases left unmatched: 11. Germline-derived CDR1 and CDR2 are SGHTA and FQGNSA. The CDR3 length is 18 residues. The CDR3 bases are TGTGCCAGCAGCTTATTCCTAGCGGGGGCGGCGAGTCAAGAGACCCAGTACTTC. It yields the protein CASSLFLAGAASQETQYF.

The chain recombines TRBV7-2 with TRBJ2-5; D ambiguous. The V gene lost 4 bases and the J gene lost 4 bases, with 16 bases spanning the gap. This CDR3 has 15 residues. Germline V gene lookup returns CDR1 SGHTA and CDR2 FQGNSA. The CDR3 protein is CASSYSVLQRETQYF. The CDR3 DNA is TGTGCCAGCAGCTACTCTGTACTACAGAGAGAGACCCAGTACTTC.

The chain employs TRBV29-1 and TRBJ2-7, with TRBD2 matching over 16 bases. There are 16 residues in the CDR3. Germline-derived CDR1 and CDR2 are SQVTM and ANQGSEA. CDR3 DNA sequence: TGCAGGGTGATGGGACTAGCGGGGGGGCCGTCCTACGAGCAGTACTTC. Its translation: CRVMGLAGGPSYEQYF.

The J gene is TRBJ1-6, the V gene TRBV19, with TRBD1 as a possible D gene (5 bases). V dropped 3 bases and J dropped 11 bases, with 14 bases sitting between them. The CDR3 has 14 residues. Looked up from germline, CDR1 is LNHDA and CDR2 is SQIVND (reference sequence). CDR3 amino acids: CASSIVEGIAPLHF. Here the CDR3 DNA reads TGTGCCAGTAGTATTGTAGAGGGGATAGCACCCCTCCACTTT.

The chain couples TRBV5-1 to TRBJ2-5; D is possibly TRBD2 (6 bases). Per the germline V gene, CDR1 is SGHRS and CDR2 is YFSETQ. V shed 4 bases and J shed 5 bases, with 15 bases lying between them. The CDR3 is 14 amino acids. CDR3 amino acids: CASSADWEVETQYF. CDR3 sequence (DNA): TGCGCCAGCAGCGCGGACTGGGAGGTTGAGACCCAGTACTTC.

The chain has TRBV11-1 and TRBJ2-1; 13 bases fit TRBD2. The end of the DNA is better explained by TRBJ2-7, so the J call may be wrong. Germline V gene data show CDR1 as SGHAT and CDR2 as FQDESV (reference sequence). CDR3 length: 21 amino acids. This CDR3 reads CASSSPVRGLAGPSSHNEQYF. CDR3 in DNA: TGTGCCAGCAGCTCCCCTGTCCGGGGACTAGCGGGACCTAGCTCCCACAATGAGCAGTACTTC.

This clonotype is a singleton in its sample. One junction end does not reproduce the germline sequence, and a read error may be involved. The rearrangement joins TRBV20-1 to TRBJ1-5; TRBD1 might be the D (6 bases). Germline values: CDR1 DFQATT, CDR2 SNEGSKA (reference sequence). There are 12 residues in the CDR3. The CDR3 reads CSARDSKQPQHF. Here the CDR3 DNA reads TGCAGTGCTAGGGACAGCAAACAGCCCCAGCATTTT.

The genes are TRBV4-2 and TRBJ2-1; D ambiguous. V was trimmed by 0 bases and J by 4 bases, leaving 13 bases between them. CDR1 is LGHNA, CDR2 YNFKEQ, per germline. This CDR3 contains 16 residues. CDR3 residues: CASSQEGGSYYNEQFF. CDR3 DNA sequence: TGTGCCAGCAGCCAAGAAGGCGGCAGCTATTACAATGAGCAGTTCTTC.

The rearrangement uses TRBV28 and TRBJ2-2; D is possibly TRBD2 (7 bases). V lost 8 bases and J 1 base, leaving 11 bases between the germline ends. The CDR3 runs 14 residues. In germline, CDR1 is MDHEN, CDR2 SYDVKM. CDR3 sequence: CASRGGLNTGELFF. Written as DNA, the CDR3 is TGTGCCAGCCGCGGGGGCCTGAACACCGGGGAGCTGTTTTTT.

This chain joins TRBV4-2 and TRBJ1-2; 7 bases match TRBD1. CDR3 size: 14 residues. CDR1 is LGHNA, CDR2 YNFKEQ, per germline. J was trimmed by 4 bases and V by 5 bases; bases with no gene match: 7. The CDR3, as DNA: TGTGCCAGCAGCGATACGACAGGGATCTATGGCTACACCTTC. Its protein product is CASSDTTGIYGYTF.